This T cell receptor beta chain originates from a study of shared clonotypes between healthy human individuals. V lost 7 bases, J lost 4 bases, and 18 bases lay in between. This CDR3 is built from 15 residues. CDR1 and CDR2 from the germline V gene are SGHNT and YYREEE (reference sequence). Using immunoSEQ multiplex PCR, the repertoire was profiled, and TCRdb retains in-frame clones only, with some absent. The sample contains 800,000 to 1,200,000 clones, around 82% of which appear only once. The receptor was derived from a man aged 18 to 30 in good health. Some clones in this sample may be carry-over from other donors' samples. The rearrangement links TRBV5-4 to TRBJ1-3; D is unresolved. Sequenced sample: memory CD4+ T cells from PBMCs. The subset here: CD45RA-negative fraction. CDR3 loop: CASGSQSTGGNTIYF. For the CDR3, the DNA is TGTGCCAGCGGGTCACAGAGCACTGGGGGAAACACCATATATTTT.